This is a list of T cell receptor beta chains from one sample in a study of blood T cell repertoires in COVID-19. Only in-frame clones appear in the TCRdb table, and some are missing; sequencing was by immunoSEQ multiplex PCR. The sample has roughly 120,000 clones; approximately 77% are singletons. The sample comprised peripheral blood. The receptors derive from a human donor in a cohort sampled during active COVID-19. The CDR3 runs from the conserved cysteine through the conserved F or W. Fields, in order: V gene, clone size, CDR3 protein. The listing skips clone size in some rows; elsewhere it reads once, few, many or a size class.

TRBV5-1 | NA | CASSLTAGNYGYTF
TRBV19 | once | CASSIGTGSAEAFF
TRBV15 | NA | CATSRDVREETQYF
TRBV11-3 | NA | CASSPSLIYEQYF
TRBV2 | NA | CASRGLEGYEQYF
TRBV6-1 | NA | CASSESQGNQPQHF
TRBV7-8 | NA | CASSFPTGEVTDTQYF
TRBV7-2 | once | CASSAAGLVSGETQYF
TRBV19 | NA | CASSIGKRNEQYF
TRBV7-9 | NA | CASSLHGQGFFEGTQYF
TRBV6-5 | few | CASSTRSHNEQFF
TRBV6-1 | once | CASSEEAGLNQPQHF
TRBV5-5 | once | CASSLARGQPQHF
TRBV11-2 | once | CASSLGVARGSEQYF
TRBV28 | NA | CASRDRAGYTF
TRBV5-1 | NA | CASSVGQGAVRYGYTF
TRBV16 | NA | CASTTNSGIGSYEQYF
TRBV19 | NA | CASSIGQGASEQYF
TRBV5-1 | NA | CASSLRGSTEAFF
TRBV3-1/TRBV3-2 | NA | CASSRGTREESAQYF
TRBV18 | NA | CASSPGDPAGEQYF
TRBV4-1 | NA | CASSHLGGEQFF
TRBV28 | once | CASSFRTGRVYEQYF
TRBV5-6 | NA | CASSYRGQSSSGNTIYF
TRBV2 | NA | CASSELQGVSYEQYF
TRBV11-2 | NA | CASSLGRGYEQYF
TRBV5-6 | NA | CASSPIREKGEKLFF
TRBV7-9 | few | CASSLGEALYEQYF
TRBV4-2 | once | CASSQDGLADGAFF
TRBV30 | NA | CAWRQGSSYEQYF
TRBV28 | NA | CASAGGALRTYHEQYF
TRBV7-2 | NA | CASSPDIYEQYF
TRBV30 | NA | CAWSPTGTTNSPLHF
TRBV6-6 | NA | CASSYVNSYEQYF
TRBV3-1/TRBV3-2 | NA | CASSQEGWTDRGYEQYF
TRBV19 | NA | CASSTGTGTYEQYF
TRBV2 | few | CASSADRVDGYTF
TRBV3-1/TRBV3-2 | NA | CASSRAGWIGDNANYGYTF
TRBV11-2 | NA | CASSFRGGEVDYGYTF
TRBV2 | once | CASSERTGDNSPLHF
TRBV29-1 | NA | CSVQTGYQPQHF
TRBV19 | NA | CASSISDGNHEQYF
TRBV11-1 | NA | CASSPRQGLTEAFF
TRBV5-5 | NA | CASSLETGAILEGLYF
TRBV27 | NA | CASGGSSYEQYF
TRBV27 | NA | CASSFSGTPLHF
TRBV29-1 | once | CSVPRTSGDFYNEQFF
TRBV27 | NA | CASSPGLAGGPFFYEQYF
TRBV19 | NA | CASSLAGTGYGYTF
TRBV2 | once | CASRGDSKNEQYF
TRBV2 | once | CASSPGLAGESYNEQFF
TRBV19 | NA | CARAPGSGNTIYF